One TCR beta chain is described in this entry. The junction had 11 bases not matched to a gene; V was cut back by 3 bases and J by 7 bases. CDR3 size: 16 residues. CDR1 SGHRS and CDR2 YFSETQ come from the germline V gene. The source of the sample is a study of blood T cell repertoires in COVID-19. Study in general: COVID-19 samples, acute and convalescent, were from the United States, Italy and Spain. T cells, B-cell-depleted T cells, or PBMCs provided the cDNA or gDNA that served as material.

In the original analysis: Reference gene primer amplification gave estimated nucleated cell counts. Assay used: immunoSEQ multiplex PCR; TCRdb lists only in-frame clones, some missing. For V, J and clone size, that table is used; D and trimming come from the DNA. Seen here are roughly 78,000 clones, roughly 80% observed once, and the top ten hold roughly 18%. Sample: peripheral blood. The clonotype was recovered from a woman of 80 years or more with acute or convalescent COVID-19. This rearrangement joins TRBV5-1 to TRBJ2-7; 12 nucleotides align to TRBD2. DNA for the CDR3: TGCGCCAGCAGCTCACGACTAGCGGGGGCCACGAGGGAGCAGTACTTC. Protein product: CASSSRLAGATREQYF.